The clone carrying this T cell receptor beta chain was detected ten times or more. Its antigen is not known. RNA transcripts were the template for amplifying TCR beta CDR3 regions. An initial round of RT-PCR targeting the TCR CDR3 relied on the HTBI primer set. One entry per CDR3 protein, called by TCRdb with MiXCR from the multiplex PCR reads. The sample shows 95,000 to 110,000 distinct CDR3 sequences, roughly 15% of them seen only once. Patients with uncontrolled infections, other autoimmune diseases, pregnancy or lactation were excluded. The data originate from a study of T cells in Graves' hyperthyroidism and ophthalmopathy. Germline loops: CDR1 KGHDR, CDR2 SFDVKD. J lost 0 bases, V lost 3 bases, and 2 bases had no gene match. This CDR3 region has 15 residues. General observations from the study: Ophthalmopathy was told apart from stable hyperthyroidism by a 13 V-J model.

The sequence came from a woman aged 45 to 65 with Graves' hyperthyroidism. The sequenced sample was blood. This rearrangement joins TRBV24-1 to TRBJ1-1; TRBD1 matches at 8 bases. The chain's CDR3 is CATSDGQGLNTEAFF. CDR3 coding DNA: TGTGCCACCAGTGATGGACAGGGATTGAACACTGAAGCTTTCTTT.